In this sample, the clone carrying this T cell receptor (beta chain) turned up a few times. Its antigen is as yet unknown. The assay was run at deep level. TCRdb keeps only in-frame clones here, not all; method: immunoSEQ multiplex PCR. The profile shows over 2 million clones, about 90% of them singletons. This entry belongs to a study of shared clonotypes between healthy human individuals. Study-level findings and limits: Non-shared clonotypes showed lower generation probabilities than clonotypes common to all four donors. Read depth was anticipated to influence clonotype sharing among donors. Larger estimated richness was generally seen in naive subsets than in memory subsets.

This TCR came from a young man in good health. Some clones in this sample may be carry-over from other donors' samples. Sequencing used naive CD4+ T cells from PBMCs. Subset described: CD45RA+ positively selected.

CDR3 nucleotide sequence: TGTGCCAGCAGCTCTCTAGCGGGAGTTAGCGATGAGCAGTTCTTC. It encodes CASSSLAGVSDEQFF. The chain employs TRBV2 and TRBJ2-1, with TRBD2 matching over 10 bases. The CDR3 has 15 amino acids. V trimming: 6 bases; J trimming: 8 bases; junction bases outside the gene matches: 10. Germline V CDR1 and CDR2: SNHLY, FYNNEI.